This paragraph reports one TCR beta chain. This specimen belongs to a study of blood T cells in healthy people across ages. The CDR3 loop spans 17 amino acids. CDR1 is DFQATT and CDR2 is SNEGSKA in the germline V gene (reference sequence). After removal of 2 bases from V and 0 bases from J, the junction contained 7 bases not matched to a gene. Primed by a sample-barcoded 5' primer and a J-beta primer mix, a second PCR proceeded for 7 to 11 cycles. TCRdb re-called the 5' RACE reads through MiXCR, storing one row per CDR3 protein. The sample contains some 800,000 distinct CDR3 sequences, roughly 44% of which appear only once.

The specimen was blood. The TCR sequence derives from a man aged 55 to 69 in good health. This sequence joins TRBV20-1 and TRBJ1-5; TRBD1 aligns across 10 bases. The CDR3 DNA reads TGCAGTGCTAGACACCAGGGGACAGGGGCTAGCAATCAGCCCCAGCATTTT. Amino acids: CSARHQGTGASNQPQHF.